This T cell receptor beta chain was retrieved from a study of cytomegalovirus exposure and HLA in healthy donors. Study-wide points: Being productive about 87% or about 30% of the time was typical of most TCR beta V segments in an earlier analysis. A classifier reportedly called cytomegalovirus status with high sensitivity and specificity.

This clone was seen a handful of times. Its target is unknown. PCR involved 60 Vbeta and 13 Jbeta primers. Sequencing was performed with immunoSEQ multiplex PCR; in TCRdb, only in-frame clones are kept and a portion is missing. The sample comprises around 150,000 clones, around 80% of which are singletons, and 4.3% rests with the top ten. Germline V lookup: CDR1 SGHNT, CDR2 YYREEE (reference sequence). The V gene lost 4 bases and the J gene lost 4 bases, with 9 bases spanning the gap. CDR3 length: 13 residues. This TCR came from a man in his forties in good health and CMV-seronegative. Sequencing used PBMCs. The gene calls are TRBV5-4 and TRBJ1-5; D is perhaps TRBD1 (5 bases). The CDR3 nucleotides are TGTGCCAGCAGCACCGACAGTAATCAGCCCCAGCATTTT. Its translation is CASSTDSNQPQHF.